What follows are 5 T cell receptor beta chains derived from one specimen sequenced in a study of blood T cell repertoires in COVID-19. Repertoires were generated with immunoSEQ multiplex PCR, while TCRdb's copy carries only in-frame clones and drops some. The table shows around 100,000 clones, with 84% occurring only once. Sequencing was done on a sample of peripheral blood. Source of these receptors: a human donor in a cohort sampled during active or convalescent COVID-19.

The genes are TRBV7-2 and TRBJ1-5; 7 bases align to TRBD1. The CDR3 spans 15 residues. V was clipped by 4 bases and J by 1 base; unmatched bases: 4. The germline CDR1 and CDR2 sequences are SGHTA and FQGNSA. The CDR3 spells CASSYAGGSNQPQHF. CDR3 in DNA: TGTGCCAGCAGCTACGCAGGGGGGAGCAATCAGCCCCAGCATTTT.

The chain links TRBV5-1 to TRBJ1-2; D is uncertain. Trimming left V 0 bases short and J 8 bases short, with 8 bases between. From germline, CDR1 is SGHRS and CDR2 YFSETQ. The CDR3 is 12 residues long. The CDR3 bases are TGCGCCAGCAGCTTGGGGCAGAAAGGCTACACCTTC. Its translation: CASSLGQKGYTF.

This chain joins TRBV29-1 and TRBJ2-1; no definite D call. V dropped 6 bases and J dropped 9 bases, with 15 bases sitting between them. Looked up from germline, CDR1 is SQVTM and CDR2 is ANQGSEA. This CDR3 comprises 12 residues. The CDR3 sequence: CSVASTNTEQFF. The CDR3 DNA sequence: TGCAGCGTCGCTTCAACTAACACTGAGCAGTTCTTC.

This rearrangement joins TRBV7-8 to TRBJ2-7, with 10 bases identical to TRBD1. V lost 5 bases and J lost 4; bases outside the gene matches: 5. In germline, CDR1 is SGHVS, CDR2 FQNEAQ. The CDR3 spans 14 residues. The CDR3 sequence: CASSQMGQGYEQYF. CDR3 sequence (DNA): TGTGCCAGCAGCCAGATGGGACAGGGGTACGAGCAGTACTTC.

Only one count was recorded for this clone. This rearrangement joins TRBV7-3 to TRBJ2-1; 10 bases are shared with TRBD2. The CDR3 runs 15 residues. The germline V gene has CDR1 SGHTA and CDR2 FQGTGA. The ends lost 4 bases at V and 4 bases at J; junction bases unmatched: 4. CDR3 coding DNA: TGTGCCAGCAGCTCTTGGACTAGCGGTTACAATGAGCAGTTCTTC. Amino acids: CASSSWTSGYNEQFF.